This TCR beta chain originates from a study of CDR3 diversity in severe acne. In germline, CDR1 is SQVTM, CDR2 ANQGSEA. CDR3 length: 12 amino acids. V was pared by 8 bases and J by 4 bases, with 14 bases between. TCRdb used MiXCR to reprocess the PCR reads, holding one entry per CDR3 protein. The top ten clones hold around a tenth of a sample with some 84,000 distinct CDR3 sequences, roughly half of them seen once. The sequence derives from a male donor in good health, serving as a control. The V call is TRBV29-1, the J call TRBJ1-1; D is possibly TRBD1 (5 bases). The specimen was blood. CDR3 sequence: CSLDGGATEAFF. The CDR3 region has the DNA TGCAGCTTGGATGGAGGGGCCACTGAAGCTTTCTTT.